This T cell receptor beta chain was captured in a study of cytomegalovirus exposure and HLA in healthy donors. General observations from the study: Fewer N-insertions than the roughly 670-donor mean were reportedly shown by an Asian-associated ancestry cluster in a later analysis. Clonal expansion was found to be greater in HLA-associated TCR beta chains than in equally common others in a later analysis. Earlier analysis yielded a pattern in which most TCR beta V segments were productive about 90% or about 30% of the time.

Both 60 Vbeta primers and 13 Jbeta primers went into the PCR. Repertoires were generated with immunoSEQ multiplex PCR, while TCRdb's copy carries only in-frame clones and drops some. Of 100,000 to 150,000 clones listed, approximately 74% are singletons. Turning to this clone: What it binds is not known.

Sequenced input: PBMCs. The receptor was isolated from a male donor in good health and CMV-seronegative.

For the CDR3, the DNA is TGTGCCAGCAGCCCTCAGGAAGAACAGCCCCAGCATTTT. Encoded protein: CASSPQEEQPQHF. The genes are TRBV7-6 and TRBJ1-5, with no clear D. Deletions cut 5 bases from V and 7 bases from J, with 12 bases between. Germline assignment: CDR1 SGHVS and CDR2 FNYEAQ. The CDR3 consists of 13 residues.